The text below deals with one T cell receptor (beta chain). No antigen is known for it. The data derive from a study of cytomegalovirus exposure and HLA in healthy donors. Study findings and constraints: In a later analysis, parvovirus B19, influenza, CMV and Epstein-Barr virus appeared linked to several top co-occurrence clusters. Later analysis indicated greater clonal expansion among HLA-associated TCR beta chains than among equally common other chains. A classifier reportedly called cytomegalovirus status with high sensitivity and specificity.

Primers included in the PCR were 60 Vbeta and 13 Jbeta primers. Sequenced by immunoSEQ multiplex PCR; TCRdb stores in-frame clones only, minus some. Its table records approximately 110,000 clones. Trimming stripped 2 bases from V and 0 bases from J, with 13 bases between. Germline assignment: CDR1 LGHNA and CDR2 YNFKEQ. The CDR3 has 16 residues. The sequenced sample was PBMCs. This TCR was recovered from a man aged 45-60 years in good health and CMV-seronegative. This rearrangement joins TRBV4-2 to TRBJ2-5, with TRBD1 as a possible D gene (5 bases). The CDR3 bases are TGTGCCAGCAGCCAAAATCCGACAGCGTACCAAGAGACCCAGTACTTC. The encoded protein is CASSQNPTAYQETQYF.